This T cell receptor beta chain comes out of a study of cytomegalovirus exposure and HLA in healthy donors. Study-level findings and limits: Three chains linked to CMV were shown in vitro to be specific for CMV antigens. Among donors in an Asian-associated ancestry cluster, a later analysis reportedly found fewer N-insertions than the approximately 670-donor mean.

Germline-derived CDR1 and CDR2 are SNHLY and FYNNEI. Trimming pared 3 bases from V and 4 bases from J, leaving 10 bases between. CDR3 length: 14 residues. The PCR was carried out with 60 Vbeta primers and 13 Jbeta primers. The table came from immunoSEQ multiplex PCR; TCRdb's copy has only in-frame clones and leaves some out. Of 190,000 or so clones in the sample, over 75% were seen once. About this clone itself: Its target is not known.

The receptor's source is a boy aged 2 to 9 in good health and CMV-seronegative. What was sequenced was PBMCs. V usage is TRBV2 and J usage is TRBJ1-5, with a tentative D call TRBD1 (5 bases). The DNA for the CDR3 is TGTGCCAGCAGTGACATACAGGCTAATCAGCCCCAGCATTTT. Translation gives CASSDIQANQPQHF.